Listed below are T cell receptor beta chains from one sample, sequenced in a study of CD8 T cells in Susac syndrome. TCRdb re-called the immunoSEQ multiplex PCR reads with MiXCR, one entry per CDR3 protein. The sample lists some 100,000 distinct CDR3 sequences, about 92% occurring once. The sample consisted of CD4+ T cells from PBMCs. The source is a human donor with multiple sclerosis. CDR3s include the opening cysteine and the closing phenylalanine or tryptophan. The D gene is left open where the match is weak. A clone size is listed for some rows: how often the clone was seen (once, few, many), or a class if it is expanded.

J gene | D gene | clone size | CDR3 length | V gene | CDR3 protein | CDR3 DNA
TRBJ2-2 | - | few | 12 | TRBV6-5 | CASSYRAGELFF | TGTGCCAGCAGTTACAGGGCCGGGGAGCTGTTTTTT
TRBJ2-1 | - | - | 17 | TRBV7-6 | CASSSRDRSLTYNEQFF | TGTGCCAGCAGTTCAAGAGACAGGAGCTTAACCTACAATGAGCAGTTCTTC
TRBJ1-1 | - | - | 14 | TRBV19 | CASRRGAPNTEAFF | TGTGCCAGTAGACGAGGGGCTCCGAACACTGAAGCTTTCTTT
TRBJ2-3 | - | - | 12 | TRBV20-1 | CSASSGSDTQYF | TGCAGTGCTAGTTCTGGCTCAGATACGCAGTATTTT
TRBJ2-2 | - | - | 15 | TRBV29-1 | CSVEIRRGVTGELFF | TGCAGCGTTGAAATTCGCAGGGGAGTAACCGGGGAGCTGTTTTTT
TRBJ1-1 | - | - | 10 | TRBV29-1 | CSVGSGWAFF | TGCAGCGTTGGATCAGGGTGGGCTTTCTTT
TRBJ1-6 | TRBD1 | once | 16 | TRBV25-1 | CASSEEGTGVDSPLHF | TGTGCCAGCAGTGAAGAAGGGACAGGGGTGGATTCACCCCTCCACTTT
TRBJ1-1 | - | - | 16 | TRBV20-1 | CSARNPGAGRNTEAFF | TGCAGTGCTAGAAACCCTGGGGCGGGGAGGAACACTGAAGCTTTCTTT
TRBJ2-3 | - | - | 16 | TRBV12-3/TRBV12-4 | CASSTGTSTSTDTQYF | TGTGCCAGCAGTACCGGGACATCCACTAGCACAGATACGCAGTATTTT
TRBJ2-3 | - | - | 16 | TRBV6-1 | CASSDQLPGSTDTQYF | TGTGCCAGCAGTGACCAACTTCCCGGTAGCACAGATACGCAGTATTTT
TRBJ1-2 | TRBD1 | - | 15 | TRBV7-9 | CASSFEGQGNYGYTF | TGTGCCAGCAGCTTCGAGGGACAGGGGAACTATGGCTACACCTTC
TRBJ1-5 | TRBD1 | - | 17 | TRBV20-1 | CSARIGTGVGSNQPQHF | TGCAGTGCTAGAATTGGTACAGGGGTCGGAAGCAATCAGCCCCAGCATTTT
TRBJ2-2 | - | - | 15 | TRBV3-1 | CASSRWDGNTGELFF | TGTGCCAGCAGCCGATGGGACGGTAACACCGGGGAGCTGTTTTTT
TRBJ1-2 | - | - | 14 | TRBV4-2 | CASSQDPDAYGYTF | TGTGCCAGCAGCCAAGATCCGGACGCCTATGGCTACACCTTC
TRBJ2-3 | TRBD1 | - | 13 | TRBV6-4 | CASSQGAQDTQYF | TGTGCCAGCAGTCAGGGGGCTCAAGATACGCAGTATTTT
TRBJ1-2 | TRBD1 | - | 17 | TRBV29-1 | CSVARTGALLTNYGYTF | TGCAGCGTTGCGAGGACAGGGGCCCTATTAACTAACTATGGCTACACCTTC
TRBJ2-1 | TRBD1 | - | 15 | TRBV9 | CASSLDRAPYNEQFF | TGTGCCAGCAGCCTGGACAGGGCACCCTACAATGAGCAGTTCTTC
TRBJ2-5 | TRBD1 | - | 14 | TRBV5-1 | CASNQDRGQETQYF | TGCGCCAGCAACCAAGACAGGGGGCAAGAGACCCAGTACTTC
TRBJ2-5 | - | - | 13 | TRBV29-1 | CSVAYTGKETQYF | TGCAGCGTGGCCTATACAGGGAAAGAGACCCAGTACTTC
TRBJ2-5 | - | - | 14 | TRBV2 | CASSISRPAETQYF | TGTGCCAGCAGTATCTCTCGACCCGCAGAGACCCAGTACTTC
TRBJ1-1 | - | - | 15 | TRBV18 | CASSPSTGLNTEAFF | TGTGCCAGCTCACCCTCAACAGGGCTGAACACTGAAGCTTTCTTT
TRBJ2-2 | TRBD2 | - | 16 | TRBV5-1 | CASSLGSGGMPGELFF | TGCGCCAGCAGCTTGGGGAGCGGGGGTATGCCCGGGGAGCTGTTTTTT
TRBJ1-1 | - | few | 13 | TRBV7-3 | CASTLEGYTEAFF | TGTGCCAGCACCCTGGAGGGGTACACTGAAGCTTTCTTT
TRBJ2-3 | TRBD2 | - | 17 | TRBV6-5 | CASSYSTSGGPLDTQYF | TGTGCCAGCAGTTACTCGACTAGCGGGGGGCCTTTGGATACGCAGTATTTT
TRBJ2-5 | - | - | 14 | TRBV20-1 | CSAPPTNIQETQYF | TGCAGTGCTCCCCCTACGAATATACAAGAGACCCAGTACTTC
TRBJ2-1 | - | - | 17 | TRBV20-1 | CSAQRGSQKSSYNEQFF | TGCAGTGCTCAGCGAGGCAGCCAAAAAAGCTCCTACAATGAGCAGTTCTTC
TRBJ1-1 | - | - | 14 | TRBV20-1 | CSARLAGTNTEAFF | TGCAGTGCTCGCCTCGCGGGGACCAACACTGAAGCTTTCTTT
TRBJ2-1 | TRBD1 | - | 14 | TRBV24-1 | CATDTGGRDNEQFF | TGTGCCACCGATACAGGGGGCAGGGACAATGAGCAGTTCTTC
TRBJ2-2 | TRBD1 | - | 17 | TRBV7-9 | CASSPRLRDRTTGELFF | TGTGCCAGCAGCCCTAGGCTCCGGGACAGGACCACCGGGGAGCTGTTTTTT
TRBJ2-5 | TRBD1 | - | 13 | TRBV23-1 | CASRQGAGETQYF | TGCGCCAGCCGACAGGGGGCTGGGGAGACCCAGTACTTC
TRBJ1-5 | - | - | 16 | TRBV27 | CASSKALDISNQPQHF | TGTGCCAGCAGTAAAGCACTAGATATAAGCAATCAGCCCCAGCATTTT
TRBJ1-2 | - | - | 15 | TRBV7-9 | CASSLGSGTNYGYTF | TGTGCCAGCAGCTTAGGGTCCGGGACCAACTATGGCTACACCTTC
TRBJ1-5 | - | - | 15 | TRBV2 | CASSDWGYSNQPQHF | TGTGCCAGCAGTGACTGGGGCTATAGCAATCAGCCCCAGCATTTT
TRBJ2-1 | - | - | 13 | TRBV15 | CATAGQGYNEQFF | TGTGCCACAGCGGGGCAGGGGTACAATGAGCAGTTCTTC
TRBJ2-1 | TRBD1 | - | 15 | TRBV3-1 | CASSLPGQGDNEQFF | TGTGCCAGCAGCCTCCCGGGACAGGGGGACAATGAGCAGTTCTTC
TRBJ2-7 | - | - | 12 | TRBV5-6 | CASSSLRDEQYF | TGTGCCAGCAGCTCCTTGAGGGACGAGCAGTACTTC
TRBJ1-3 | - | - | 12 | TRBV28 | CASQRNGNTIYF | TGTGCCAGTCAGAGAAATGGAAACACCATATATTTT
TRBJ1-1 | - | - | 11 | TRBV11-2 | CASSFLAEAFF | TGTGCCAGCAGCTTTCTGGCTGAAGCTTTCTTT
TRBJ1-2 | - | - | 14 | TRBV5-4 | CASRRTGANYGYTF | TGTGCCAGCAGACGGACGGGAGCTAACTATGGCTACACCTTC
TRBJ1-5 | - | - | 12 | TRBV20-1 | CSALAGDQPQHF | TGCAGTGCCCTAGCGGGGGATCAGCCCCAGCATTTT
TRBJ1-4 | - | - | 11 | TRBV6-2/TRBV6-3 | CASSVDEKLFF | TGTGCCAGCTCCGTGGATGAAAAACTGTTTTTT
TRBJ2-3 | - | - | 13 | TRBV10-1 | CASSDHLTDTQYF | TGCGCCAGCAGCGACCACTTAACAGATACGCAGTATTTT
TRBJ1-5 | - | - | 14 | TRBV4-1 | CASSQDLNNQPQHF | TGCGCCAGCAGCCAAGATTTGAACAATCAGCCCCAGCATTTT
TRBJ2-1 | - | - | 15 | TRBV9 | CASSVEDTSPREQFF | TGTGCCAGCAGCGTAGAGGACACATCCCCGCGTGAGCAGTTCTTC
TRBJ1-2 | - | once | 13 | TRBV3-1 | CASSQVGVYGYTF | TGTGCCAGCAGCCAAGTTGGAGTATATGGCTACACCTTC
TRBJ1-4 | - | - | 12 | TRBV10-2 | CASSSLDEKLFF | TGCGCCAGCAGCTCGTTGGATGAAAAACTGTTTTTT
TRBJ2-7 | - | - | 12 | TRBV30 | CAWSVGGPEQYF | TGTGCCTGGAGTGTGGGGGGGCCGGAGCAGTACTTC
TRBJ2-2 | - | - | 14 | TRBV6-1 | CASRGQTYTGELFF | TGTGCCAGCAGAGGACAGACATACACCGGGGAGCTGTTTTTT
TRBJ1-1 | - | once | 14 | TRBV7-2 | CASSRLAGGSEAFF | TGTGCCAGCAGTCGTCTGGCGGGGGGCAGTGAAGCTTTCTTT
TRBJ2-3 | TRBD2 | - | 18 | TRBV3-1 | CASSLGTSGALNTDTQYF | TGTGCCAGCAGCCTTGGGACTAGCGGGGCCCTGAACACAGATACGCAGTATTTT
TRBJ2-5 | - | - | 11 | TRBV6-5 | CASSRQETQYF | TGTGCCAGCAGCCGGCAAGAGACCCAGTACTTC
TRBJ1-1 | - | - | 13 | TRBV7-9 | CASSLESGSDAFF | TGTGCCAGCAGCTTAGAAAGCGGGTCGGATGCTTTCTTT
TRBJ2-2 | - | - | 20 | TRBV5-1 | CASSLRDGFTRRSPTGELFF | TGCGCCAGCAGCCTCCGGGACGGTTTTACTAGACGCTCTCCTACCGGGGAGCTGTTTTTT
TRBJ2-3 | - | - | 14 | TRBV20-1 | CSARDSGGGDTQYF | TGCAGTGCTAGAGATTCCGGGGGCGGAGATACGCAGTATTTT
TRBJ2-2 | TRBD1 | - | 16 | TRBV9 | CASSLSGTGRTGELFF | TGTGCCAGCAGCTTATCCGGGACAGGGAGGACCGGGGAGCTGTTTTTT